A single sample gave rise to the 28 T cell receptor beta chains below, sequenced in a study of shared clonotypes between healthy human individuals. CD45RO negativity and positive selection for CCR7 defined naive CD8 cells, a population that excluded terminally differentiated effector memory CD45RA+ cells. Here immunoSEQ multiplex PCR was the method, and the copy in TCRdb shows in-frame clones only, minus some. This sample has 1.5 million to 2.5 million clones, with roughly 95% found just once. Sequenced: naive CD8+ T cells sorted from blood. The receptors here all came from a man between 18 and 29 years old in good health.

The chain couples TRBV9 to TRBJ1-4, with TRBD1 matching over 8 bases. V was pared by 4 bases and J by 4 bases, with 6 bases of the junction left unmatched. The CDR3 runs 15 residues. Looked up from germline, CDR1 is SGDLS and CDR2 is YYNGEE. The CDR3 loop reads CASSNQGAGNEKLFF. The DNA of the CDR3 is TGTGCCAGCAGCAACCAGGGGGCTGGTAATGAAAAACTGTTTTTT.

The rearrangement uses TRBV5-4 and TRBJ2-2; TRBD2 matches at 8 bases. CDR1 is SGHNT and CDR2 is YYREEE in the germline V gene (reference sequence). With V trimmed by 3 bases and J by 0 bases, 10 bases remained unmatched. This CDR3 spans 18 amino acids. DNA for the CDR3: TGTGCCAGCAGCTCACCGACTTTAGCGGGATCGAACACCGGGGAGCTGTTTTTT. Protein: CASSSPTLAGSNTGELFF. The variable domain in full, with the rest retrieved from reference TRBV5-4 and TRBJ2-2, is ETGVTQSPTHLIKTRGQQVTLRCSSQSGHNTVSWYQQALGQGPQFIFQYYREEENGRGNFPPRFSGLQFPNYSSELNVNALELDDSALYLCASSSPTLAGSNTGELFFGEGSRLTVL.

J is TRBJ2-1 and V is TRBV7-9, with D perhaps being TRBD1 or TRBD2 (5 bases each). Per the germline V gene, CDR1 is SEHNR and CDR2 is FQNEAQ (reference sequence). The CDR3 spans 16 residues. Trimming pared 5 bases from V and 0 bases from J, leaving 14 bases between. The CDR3 DNA is TGTGCCAGCAGCCCAATCGGGGCCAGCTCCTACAATGAGCAGTTCTTC. It yields the protein CASSPIGASSYNEQFF.

As for this clone: Other DNA sequences in this sample translate to the same CDR3. This rearrangement joins TRBV7-8 to TRBJ2-7; 7 nucleotides align to TRBD1. V was pared by 1 base and J by 2 bases, with 2 bases of the junction left unmatched. The germline V gene encodes CDR1 SGHVS and CDR2 FQNEAQ. The CDR3 is 14 amino acids. The CDR3 spells CASSLVGTAYEQYF. As DNA, the CDR3 is TGTGCCAGCAGCTTAGTAGGGACAGCCTACGAGCAGTACTTC.

The rearrangement joins TRBV5-8 to TRBJ1-2; D gene ambiguous. The CDR3 is 13 residues long. The germline V and J ends were trimmed by 4 bases and 6 bases, with 13 bases remaining between them. Germline CDR1 is SGHTS and CDR2 is YDEGEE. This CDR3 reads CASSTRPGDGYTF. CDR3 DNA: TGTGCCAGCAGCACCAGACCCGGGGATGGCTACACCTTC.

The CDR3 DNA is TGCGCCAGCAGCAGTATGGGACCGCAAGAGACCCAGTACTTC. Its translation is CASSSMGPQETQYF. This chain joins TRBV5-1 and TRBJ2-5, with D perhaps being TRBD1 or TRBD2 (5 bases each). Trimming cost V 4 bases and J 2 bases, with 12 bases left between them. Germline V gene sequence: CDR1 SGHRS, CDR2 YFSETQ. The CDR3 loop spans 14 amino acids.

The chain employs TRBV2 and TRBJ2-1; a weak D match, TRBD2 (7 bases). The V and J ends lost 5 bases and 14 bases respectively, with 16 bases between them. The CDR3 totals 12 residues. CDR1 SNHLY and CDR2 FYNNEI come from the germline V gene. Written as DNA, the CDR3 is TGTGCCAGCAGTCCGCTAGGGGGGGAAGAGTTCTTC. It is translated as CASSPLGGEEFF.

The chain couples TRBV5-1 to TRBJ2-1; D might be TRBD1 or TRBD2, each matching 5 bases. Germline V gene lookup returns CDR1 SGHRS and CDR2 YFSETQ. Deletions cut 4 bases from V and 9 bases from J, with 20 bases between. This CDR3 is built from 15 residues. CDR3 protein: CASSPSRRWDGEQFF. The CDR3 DNA reads as TGCGCCAGCAGCCCCTCTAGGCGTTGGGACGGTGAGCAGTTCTTC.

The CDR3 loop is CAWSIGPGEAFF. The DNA for the CDR3 is TGTGCCTGGAGTATAGGGCCTGGGGAGGCTTTCTTT. The genes are TRBV30 and TRBJ1-1; no clear D. The CDR3 runs to 12 residues. Germline V lookup: CDR1 GTSNPN, CDR2 SVGIG (reference sequence). Between the trimmed V and J ends, which lost 2 bases and 11 bases, there was a span of 15 bases.

The chain couples TRBV7-9 to TRBJ2-2; the match to TRBD2 covers 12 bases. The CDR3 loop spans 17 amino acids. V dropped 5 bases and J dropped 5; count of bases not matched to a gene: 9. Germline V gene lookup returns CDR1 SEHNR and CDR2 FQNEAQ (reference sequence). The CDR3 DNA reads as TGTGCCAGCAGCCCAGGACTAGCGGGGAGTAAAACCGGGGAGCTGTTTTTT. It codes for CASSPGLAGSKTGELFF.

The table lists this clone with a count of one. The chain couples TRBV28 to TRBJ1-5; D not resolved. There are 13 residues in the CDR3. Looked up from germline, CDR1 is MDHEN and CDR2 is SYDVKM. V dropped 3 bases and J dropped 6 bases, with 9 bases sitting between them. The CDR3 nucleotides are TGTGCCAGCAGTTTGTCGGGGTCTCAGCCCCAGCATTTT. It codes for CASSLSGSQPQHF.

The chain employs TRBV27 and TRBJ2-1; D possibly corresponds to TRBD2 (6 bases). CDR1 and CDR2 from the germline V gene are MNHEY and SMNVEV (reference sequence). This CDR3 contains 16 residues. Deletions cut 0 bases from V and 4 bases from J, with 13 bases between. CDR3 sequence reads: CASSLSGGIGYNEQFF. CDR3 DNA: TGTGCCAGCAGTTTATCAGGCGGGATTGGATACAATGAGCAGTTCTTC.

The J gene is TRBJ2-1, the V gene TRBV13; D unclear. V dropped 5 bases and J dropped 7 bases, with 12 bases sitting between them. Germline V gene data show CDR1 as PRHDT and CDR2 as FYEKMQ (reference sequence). The CDR3 consists of 13 residues. DNA for the CDR3: TGTGCCAGCAGCCGAATTAATACGAATGAGCAGTTCTTC. This sequence encodes CASSRINTNEQFF.

This chain links TRBV9 with TRBJ1-1; TRBD1 agrees at 12 bases. The V gene end was trimmed by 4 bases and the J gene end by 3 bases; junction bases not matched to a gene: 7. Germline-derived CDR1 and CDR2 are SGDLS and YYNGEE. The CDR3 has 16 amino acids. The CDR3 DNA is TGTGCCAGCAGCCCGGGACAGGGGGCTGAGGACACTGAAGCTTTCTTT. Translated: CASSPGQGAEDTEAFF.

V and J are TRBV10-1 and TRBJ1-2; 9 nucleotides match TRBD1. Germline CDR1 reads WNHNN; CDR2 reads SYGVQD (reference sequence). The CDR3 spans 13 residues. Unmatched junction bases numbered 1, after V lost 3 bases and J lost 5 bases. DNA of the CDR3: TGCGCCAGCAGTGACGGACAGGGGTATGGCTACACCTTC. The encoded protein is CASSDGQGYGYTF.

V usage is TRBV2 and J usage is TRBJ1-1; D not certain. The CDR3 covers 14 residues. The V and J ends lost 2 bases and 1 base respectively, with 8 bases between them. Germline V gives CDR1 SNHLY, CDR2 FYNNEI. CDR3 nucleotide sequence: TGTGCCAGCAGTGAATTTGGGCCGAACACTGAAGCTTTCTTT. Its translation is CASSEFGPNTEAFF. Together with reference TRBV2 and TRBJ1-1, the CDR3 gives the full variable domain: EPEVTQTPSHQVTQMGQEVILRCVPISNHLYFYWYRQILGQKVEFLVSFYNNEISEKSEIFDDQFSVERPDGSNFTLKIRSTKLEDSAMYFCASSEFGPNTEAFFGQGTRLTVV.

The chain recombines TRBV19 with TRBJ2-3; D unresolved. Germline CDR1 and CDR2: LNHDA and SQIVND (reference sequence). V shed 3 bases and J shed 1 base, with 8 bases lying between them. CDR3 size: 14 residues. This chain's CDR3 is CASSIVSGTDTQYF. The CDR3 DNA is TGTGCCAGTAGTATTGTTTCAGGCACAGATACGCAGTATTTT.

The chain uses TRBV29-1 and TRBJ2-7; the D gene is possibly TRBD2 (6 bases). Trimming left V 7 bases short and J 3 bases short, with 13 bases between. CDR3 size: 12 residues. Per the germline V gene, CDR1 is SQVTM and CDR2 is ANQGSEA. The CDR3 DNA is TGCAGCGCCTGGGACTCCGTCTACGAGCAGTACTTC. Its translation is CSAWDSVYEQYF.

This chain uses TRBV5-6 with TRBJ2-3; unclear D gene. Germline V gene lookup returns CDR1 SGHDT and CDR2 YYEEEE. Trimming pared 1 base from V and 0 bases from J, leaving 12 bases between. This CDR3 is built from 16 residues. CDR3: CASSLNYGASTDTQYF. CDR3 bases: TGTGCCAGCAGCTTGAATTACGGAGCTAGCACAGATACGCAGTATTTT. Full variable domain (remainder filled in from reference TRBV5-6 and TRBJ2-3): DAGVTQSPTHLIKTRGQQVTLRCSPKSGHDTVSWYQQALGQGPQFIFQYYEEEERQRGNFPDRFSGHQFPNYSSELNVNALLLGDSALYLCASSLNYGASTDTQYFGPGTRLTVL.

This chain uses TRBV6-5 with TRBJ1-4; no clear D gene. Germline V gene sequence: CDR1 MNHEY, CDR2 SVGAGI. V was cut by 7 bases and J by 3 bases, with 15 bases left in between. This CDR3 has 15 residues. The CDR3: CASTSGSHPNEKLFF. The CDR3 bases are TGTGCCAGCACCTCCGGGAGCCACCCTAATGAAAAACTGTTTTTT.

The chain couples TRBV11-3 to TRBJ2-7; 7 bases are a match to TRBD2. V lost 3 bases, J lost 5 bases, and 4 bases stayed unmatched. Germline CDR1 is SGHNT and CDR2 is YENEEA. CDR3 length equals 13 residues. The CDR3 region has the DNA TGTGCCAGCAGCTTGGCGGGGGATAACGAGCAGTACTTC. This gives the protein CASSLAGDNEQYF.

The CDR3 DNA is TGTGCCAGCACGGGACAGCAGACAGATACGCAGTATTTT. It yields the protein CASTGQQTDTQYF. The rearrangement links TRBV9 to TRBJ2-3, with 7 bases fitting TRBD1. The V gene's germline CDR1 is SGDLS and CDR2 YYNGEE. The CDR3 totals 13 residues. Trimming at V came to 6 bases and at J to 3 bases, leaving 4 bases not matched to a gene. Full variable domain (remainder filled in from reference TRBV9 and TRBJ2-3): DSGVTQTPKHLITATGQRVTLRCSPRSGDLSVYWYQQSLDQGLQFLIQYYNGEERAKGNILERFSAQQFPDLHSELNLSSLELGDSALYFCASTGQQTDTQYFGPGTRLTVL.

J is TRBJ2-7 and V is TRBV4-1; no reliable D call. CDR3 size: 14 residues. Germline CDR1 is MGHRA and CDR2 is YSYEKL. V lost 0 bases to trimming and J lost 7 bases, with 13 bases between them. CDR3 in amino acids: CASSQDPSLREQYF. CDR3 sequence (DNA): TGCGCCAGCAGCCAAGATCCATCGTTGAGGGAGCAGTACTTC.

This chain connects TRBV7-2 to TRBJ2-7; the D is unclear. The length of the CDR3 is 13 residues. The V and J ends lost 7 bases and 3 bases respectively, with 13 bases between them. In germline, CDR1 is SGHTA, CDR2 FQGNSA. The CDR3 DNA sequence: TGTGCCAGCACTCCGGTAGGCTACTACGAGCAGTACTTC. It yields the protein CASTPVGYYEQYF.

The rearrangement joins TRBV2 to TRBJ1-2; tentative D call: TRBD1 (6 bases). The CDR3 length is 15 residues. Germline V lookup: CDR1 SNHLY, CDR2 FYNNEI. Deletions cut 3 bases from V and 4 bases from J, with 15 bases between. CDR3 bases: TGTGCCAGCAGTGATGGGACATTGCAGACCTATGGCTACACCTTC. Translation gives CASSDGTLQTYGYTF.

The chain combines TRBV27 with TRBJ1-2; a weak D match, TRBD1 (6 bases). The CDR3 loop spans 15 amino acids. Germline V lookup: CDR1 MNHEY, CDR2 SMNVEV (reference sequence). V was cut by 2 bases and J by 2 bases, with 12 bases left in between. The DNA of the CDR3 is TGTGCCAGCAGTTTACAAAGGACAGAAAACTATGGCTACACCTTC. Its translation: CASSLQRTENYGYTF.

The V call is TRBV13, the J call TRBJ2-7, with 10 bases lining up with TRBD1. The V segment lost 5 bases and the J segment 5 bases; nucleotides outside the gene matches: 3. The germline gives CDR1 PRHDT, CDR2 FYEKMQ (reference sequence). This CDR3 has 13 residues. This CDR3 reads CASSQGQGNEQYF. The CDR3 DNA reads TGTGCCAGCAGCCAGGGACAGGGGAACGAGCAGTACTTC.

This clone was picked up one time. The chain recombines TRBV15 with TRBJ2-1; D might be TRBD2 (7 bases). Germline V gives CDR1 LNHNV, CDR2 YYDKDF (reference sequence). V was cut by 3 bases and J by 3 bases, with 12 bases left in between. CDR3 size: 15 residues. The CDR3 region is CATSSGGGLYNEQFF. CDR3 bases: TGTGCCACCAGCAGCGGCGGGGGCCTCTACAATGAGCAGTTCTTC.